This is a list of T cell receptor beta chains from one sample in a study of blood T cell repertoires in COVID-19. TCRdb keeps only in-frame clones here, not all; method: immunoSEQ multiplex PCR. The data show about 190,000 clones, with roughly 80% seen just once and approximately 3% held by the top ten. The specimen was PBMCs or T cells enriched from blood (not recorded which). All receptors come from a woman aged 25-40 years who had recovered from COVID-19. The CDR3 runs from the conserved cysteine through the conserved F or W. The D gene is left open where the match is weak. Rows may omit the clone size; those that give it use once, few, many or a size class.

j_call v_call d_call clone_size cdr3_aa cdr3_nt
TRBJ1-1 TRBV2 TRBD1 . CASSPDRGKAFF TGTGCCAGCTCTCCAGACAGGGGCAAGGCTTTCTTT
TRBJ2-2 TRBV2 . . CASRIGVGSGELFF TGTGCCAGCAGGATTGGAGTAGGCAGCGGGGAGCTGTTTTTT
TRBJ1-3 TRBV4-2 . . CASSQLRVSGNTIYF TGTGCCAGCAGCCAGCTCAGGGTATCTGGAAACACCATATATTTT
TRBJ2-7 TRBV11-2 . . CASSLVAGIAYEQYF TGTGCCAGCAGCTTAGTTGCAGGGATAGCCTACGAGCAGTACTTC
TRBJ2-3 TRBV5-8 TRBD2 . CASSFSGGATITQYF TGTGCCAGCAGCTTTTCCGGGGGGGCCACAATCACCCAGTATTTT
TRBJ2-1 TRBV30 TRBD2 . CAWRPTSGTSGRNEQFF TGTGCCTGGAGGCCCACGTCCGGGACTAGCGGGAGGAATGAGCAGTTCTTC
TRBJ2-5 TRBV14 . . CASSLAVQETQYF TGTGCCAGCAGCCTAGCGGTTCAAGAGACCCAGTACTTC
TRBJ1-2 TRBV19 . . CASSIGEAVRRGYGYTF TGTGCCAGTAGTATAGGAGAGGCGGTCCGGAGAGGCTATGGCTACACCTTC
TRBJ1-5 TRBV24-1 TRBD1 . CATSGGQGGVSGQPQHF TGTGCCACCAGTGGGGGACAGGGGGGGGTATCCGGTCAGCCCCAGCATTTT
TRBJ1-2 TRBV27 TRBD1 . CASRPQGGGYTF TGTGCCAGCAGACCACAGGGGGGAGGCTACACCTTC
TRBJ1-1 TRBV13 TRBD1 . CASSLEGALRNTEAFF TGTGCCAGCAGCTTAGAGGGGGCGTTGCGGAACACTGAAGCTTTCTTT
TRBJ1-5 TRBV24-1 TRBD1 . CATSDPGGGQPQHF TGTGCCACCAGTGATCCAGGGGGCGGTCAGCCCCAGCATTTT
TRBJ1-4 TRBV30 . . CAWNRNEKLFF TGTGCCTGGAACCGGAATGAAAAACTGTTTTTT
TRBJ2-3 TRBV6-4 TRBD2 . CASSLAGGTDTQYF TGTGCCAGCAGCCTAGCGGGGGGCACAGATACGCAGTATTTT
TRBJ1-4 TRBV18 . . CASSEQGREKLFF TGTGCCAGCTCTGAACAGGGAAGGGAAAAACTGTTTTTT
TRBJ1-2 TRBV2 TRBD1 . CASSDGQGYGYTF TGTGCCAGCAGTGACGGACAGGGCTATGGCTACACCTTC
TRBJ1-2 TRBV11-2 TRBD1 . CASSRTGGSYGYTF TGTGCCAGCAGCCGGACAGGGGGAAGCTATGGCTACACCTTC
TRBJ1-2 TRBV29-1 . . CSGGSGGGLGYGYTF TGCAGCGGCGGCTCTGGGGGGGGGCTAGGCTATGGCTACACCTTC
TRBJ1-1 TRBV18 . . CASSPNRVLPDTEAFF TGTGCCAGCTCACCCAATCGCGTCCTACCGGACACTGAAGCTTTCTTT
TRBJ2-2 TRBV6-4 . . CASNRGADTGELFF TGTGCCAGCAATAGGGGCGCGGACACCGGGGAGCTGTTTTTT
TRBJ2-3 TRBV5-1 TRBD2 . CASSLAGGSSTDTQYF TGCGCCAGCAGCTTGGCCGGGGGGTCTAGCACAGATACGCAGTATTTT
TRBJ1-1 TRBV7-3 TRBD1 . CASSPRQGLNTEAFF TGTGCCAGCAGCCCTAGACAGGGGCTGAACACTGAAGCTTTCTTT
TRBJ2-3 TRBV7-3 TRBD2 few CASKAQGGSQSTDTQYF TGTGCCAGCAAGGCCCAAGGCGGGAGCCAAAGCACAGATACGCAGTATTTT
TRBJ2-3 TRBV28 TRBD1 . CASSPLLGQEGTDTQYF TGTGCCAGCAGTCCGCTCCTCGGACAGGAAGGCACAGATACGCAGTATTTT
TRBJ1-1 TRBV5-1 . . CASSEDPTGTEAFF TGCGCCAGCTCCGAAGACCCGACGGGGACTGAAGCTTTCTTT
TRBJ2-5 TRBV3-1/TRBV3-2 TRBD2 . CASSRGLAGGEETQYF TGTGCCAGCAGTCGGGGACTAGCGGGAGGGGAAGAGACCCAGTACTTC
TRBJ2-3 TRBV10-2 TRBD2 few CASSLSGGREDTQYF TGCGCCAGCAGCCTAAGCGGGGGGCGGGAAGATACGCAGTATTTT
TRBJ2-2 TRBV5-1 . . CASSSNYNTGELFF TGCGCCAGCAGCTCTAACTACAACACCGGGGAGCTGTTTTTT
TRBJ1-5 TRBV6-5 . . CATFSPRSRAPQHF TGTGCCACCTTCTCCCCCCGAAGCCGTGCTCCCCAGCATTTT
TRBJ2-7 TRBV29-1 . few CSVEEGRGEQYF TGCAGCGTTGAAGAGGGCAGGGGCGAGCAGTACTTC
TRBJ2-3 TRBV20-1 TRBD1 . CSASGRGSTDTQYF TGCAGTGCTAGTGGCAGGGGGAGCACAGATACGCAGTATTTT
TRBJ1-3 TRBV6-5 . . CASSYGRGAGNTIYF TGTGCCAGCAGTTACGGTCGGGGTGCTGGAAACACCATATATTTT
TRBJ2-3 TRBV7-2 . . CASSGRFMDTQYF TGTGCCAGCAGCGGGAGGTTTATGGATACGCAGTATTTT
TRBJ1-2 TRBV10-3 TRBD1 . CAMVRDGTGYPTF TGTGCCATGGTGAGGGACGGGACAGGGTATCCCACCTTC
TRBJ2-1 TRBV2 TRBD2 many CASSRGVPGYAEQFF TGTGCCAGCAGTCGGGGGGTTCCGGGATACGCTGAGCAGTTCTTC
TRBJ2-4 TRBV6-5 . once CASSGQPPAKNIQYF TGTGCCAGCTCCGGACAGCCACCAGCCAAAAACATTCAGTACTTC
TRBJ2-5 TRBV10-3 TRBD2 . CAISPGGARETQYF TGTGCCATCAGCCCCGGGGGGGCCCGAGAGACCCAGTACTTC
TRBJ2-5 TRBV5-4 . . CASSLELGRLGETQYF TGTGCCAGCAGCTTGGAGTTGGGGCGATTAGGAGAGACCCAGTACTTC
TRBJ1-2 TRBV30 . . CAWSETGSGYTF TGTGCCTGGAGTGAGACAGGATCGGGCTACACCTTC
TRBJ2-2 TRBV28 . . CASSLGLAPKQGSTGELFF TGTGCCAGCAGTCTAGGTTTGGCACCCAAACAGGGTAGCACCGGGGAGCTGTTTTTT
TRBJ1-1 TRBV5-4 . . CASSFRLSSEGLGEAFF TGTGCCAGCAGCTTTCGGTTGTCAAGCGAGGGACTCGGGGAAGCTTTCTTT
TRBJ1-2 TRBV5-5 TRBD1 . CASSPNGQGNYGYTF TGTGCCAGCAGCCCAAACGGACAGGGGAATTATGGCTACACCTTC
TRBJ1-2 TRBV28 TRBD1 . CASSSPGTGGDGYTF TGTGCCAGCAGTTCCCCAGGGACAGGGGGCGATGGCTACACCTTC
TRBJ2-1 TRBV18 TRBD2 . CASSPPMSSGLYNEQFF TGTGCCAGCTCACCCCCGATGTCTAGCGGGCTGTACAATGAGCAGTTCTTC
TRBJ1-5 TRBV29-1 TRBD1 . CSARTGMLPDSNQPQHF TGCAGCGCTCGGACAGGGATGCTCCCAGACAGCAATCAGCCCCAGCATTTT
TRBJ2-5 TRBV5-1 TRBD2 . CASSFAGEETQYF TGCGCCAGCAGCTTCGCGGGGGAAGAGACCCAGTACTTC
TRBJ1-2 TRBV5-4 . . CASSLALGELGYTF TGTGCCAGCAGCTTGGCTTTAGGGGAACTTGGCTACACCTTC